The 20 T cell receptor beta chains below come from one sample, sequenced in a study of blood T cell repertoires in COVID-19. Using immunoSEQ multiplex PCR, the repertoire was profiled, and TCRdb retains in-frame clones only, with some absent. The sample lists over 35,000 clones; around nine tenths were seen once. Sequencing was done on a sample of peripheral blood. The receptors were gathered from a man aged 45-65 years with acute or convalescent COVID-19.

The chain is built from TRBV6-2 or TRBV6-3 and TRBJ2-7; 7 bases agree with TRBD1. The V and J ends lost 0 bases and 0 bases, in that order; junction bases with no gene match: 8. Germline assignment: CDR1 MNHEY and CDR2 SVGEGT. This CDR3 region has 17 residues. In DNA, the CDR3 is TGTGCCAGCAGTTACTCTTGGGGACAGACGAGCTCCTACGAGCAGTACTTC. It codes for CASSYSWGQTSSYEQYF.

The V gene is TRBV18, the J gene TRBJ2-5; unclear D gene. The germline CDR1 and CDR2 sequences are KGHSH and LQKENI. The CDR3 is made up of 13 amino acids. V lost 4 bases and J lost 5, with 11 bases in between. The CDR3 DNA follows: TGTGCCAGCTCACTTCTAGTTTTCGAGACCCAGTACTTC. Translated: CASSLLVFETQYF.

The rearrangement joins TRBV6-4 to TRBJ2-5, with 8 nucleotides matching TRBD2. The germline V gene encodes CDR1 MRHNA and CDR2 SNTAGT. The junction had 2 bases not matched to a gene; V was cut back by 6 bases and J by 5 bases. The CDR3 contains 12 residues. The DNA for the CDR3 is TGTGCCAGCAGCCGACTAGCGGAGACCCAGTACTTC. It encodes CASSRLAETQYF.

The chain joins TRBV28 to TRBJ1-5; D call uncertain. CDR3 length equals 15 residues. Trimming shortened V by 2 bases and J by 4 bases, and 12 bases separated the two germline ends. Germline V gene sequence: CDR1 MDHEN, CDR2 SYDVKM. The CDR3 loop is CASSLATPTNQPQHF. CDR3 nucleotide sequence: TGTGCCAGCAGTTTAGCGACACCCACTAATCAGCCCCAGCATTTT.

The J gene is TRBJ1-2, the V gene TRBV5-1; 9 bases line up with TRBD1. CDR1 is SGHRS, CDR2 YFSETQ, per germline. V lost 4 bases, J lost 4 bases, and 11 bases stayed unmatched. This CDR3 contains 16 residues. The CDR3 nucleotides are TGCGCCAGCAGCCCGGGACAGGGTAGACGAGTCTATGGCTACACCTTC. As protein: CASSPGQGRRVYGYTF.

The chain is built from TRBV4-2 and TRBJ2-1; 8 bases agree with TRBD2. CDR1 is LGHNA, CDR2 YNFKEQ, per germline. This CDR3 contains 15 residues. V gave up 1 base and J gave up 9 bases; unmatched junction bases: 8. CDR3 protein: CASSQGRGGAGEQFF. In DNA form, the CDR3 reads TGTGCCAGCAGCCAAGGCCGGGGGGGTGCGGGTGAGCAGTTCTTC.

This rearrangement joins TRBV2 to TRBJ2-3; TRBD2 agrees at 7 bases. The CDR3 is 14 residues long. Per germline, CDR1 SNHLY and CDR2 FYNNEI. Losses at the gene ends were 11 bases for V and 3 bases for J; bases not matched to a gene: 11. DNA for the CDR3: TGTGCCGCCTCCCTAGCGGTAAATACAGATACGCAGTATTTT. Residues: CAASLAVNTDTQYF.

The V call is TRBV2, the J call TRBJ2-7; D is perhaps TRBD2 (6 bases). CDR3 size: 13 residues. V was clipped by 1 base and J by 10 bases, with 14 bases between them. CDR1 and CDR2 from the germline V gene are SNHLY and FYNNEI. Here the CDR3 reads CASSEGGGFHQYF. CDR3 sequence (DNA): TGTGCCAGCAGTGAAGGGGGAGGTTTCCACCAGTACTTC.

This sequence joins TRBV24-1 and TRBJ2-1; 9 positions match TRBD2. The J segment lost 4 bases and the V segment lost 4 bases, leaving 16 bases of the junction unmatched. Germline CDR1 is KGHDR and CDR2 is SFDVKD. The CDR3 is 19 residues long. The CDR3 sequence: CATSDRPTLTSGVYNEQFF. The CDR3 bases are TGTGCCACCAGTGACCGGCCCACCCTGACTAGCGGAGTGTACAATGAGCAGTTCTTC.

This rearrangement joins TRBV7-2 to TRBJ1-1, with 8 bases matching TRBD1. The V gene's germline CDR1 is SGHTA and CDR2 FQGNSA. CDR3 size: 15 residues. Trimming took 4 bases from V and 1 from J; bases not matched to a gene: 5. The CDR3 loop is CASSWSGGGNTEAFF. The CDR3, as DNA: TGTGCCAGCAGCTGGTCAGGGGGCGGGAACACTGAAGCTTTCTTT.

The chain has TRBV7-9 and TRBJ2-3; 7 bases are shared with TRBD2. Trimming at V came to 4 bases and at J to 2 bases, leaving 3 bases not matched to a gene. This CDR3 has 14 amino acids. In germline, CDR1 is SEHNR, CDR2 FQNEAQ (reference sequence). CDR3 bases: TGTGCCAGCAGCTGGCGGGGGTCCACAGATACGCAGTATTTT. Protein product: CASSWRGSTDTQYF.

A single count supports this clone. This rearrangement joins TRBV19 to TRBJ2-1; 14 bases line up with TRBD2. CDR1 and CDR2 from the germline V gene are LNHDA and SQIVND (reference sequence). This CDR3 is 15 amino acids long. Trimming cost V 5 bases and J 8 bases; bases outside gene matches: 5. CDR3 in amino acids: CASSLTSGGAYEQFF. The CDR3 nucleotides read TGTGCCAGTAGTTTGACTAGCGGGGGGGCCTATGAGCAGTTCTTC.

The chain uses TRBV19 and TRBJ1-5, with 7 positions matching TRBD1. The V and J ends lost 5 bases and 9 bases, in that order; junction bases with no gene match: 10. Germline loops: CDR1 LNHDA, CDR2 SQIVND (reference sequence). The CDR3 covers 14 residues. The CDR3 loop is CASSVGTVKTPQHF. The CDR3 coding sequence is TGTGCCAGTAGTGTAGGGACAGTGAAAACGCCCCAGCATTTT.

V and J are TRBV19 and TRBJ1-6, with D maybe TRBD1 (6 bases). Trimming took 2 bases from V and 0 from J, leaving 14 bases between them. Germline CDR1 and CDR2: LNHDA and SQIVND (reference sequence). The length of the CDR3 is 18 residues. CDR3 DNA: TGTGCCAGTAGTATACTAGGGGGGGCCGCCTCCTATAATTCACCCCTCCACTTT. The encoded protein is CASSILGGAASYNSPLHF.

This chain joins TRBV25-1 and TRBJ2-7; D unclear. Germline lookup yields CDR1 MGHDK and CDR2 SYGVNS. The CDR3 has 11 amino acids. V was cut by 5 bases and J by 2 bases, with 4 bases left in between. The CDR3 protein is CASSTTYEQYF. CDR3 nucleotide sequence: TGTGCCAGCAGTACAACCTACGAGCAGTACTTC.

The chain uses TRBV18 and TRBJ2-1; TRBD2 aligns across 7 bases. CDR1 and CDR2 (germline): KGHSH, LQKENI. After removal of 3 bases from V and 8 bases from J, the junction contained 7 bases not matched to a gene. The CDR3 is 14 residues long. CDR3 nucleotide sequence: TGTGCCAGCTCACCCGGACTAGTCAATTATGAGCAGTTCTTC. It codes for CASSPGLVNYEQFF.

The chain recombines TRBV19 with TRBJ1-5; TRBD1 might be the D (6 bases). Trimming left V 10 bases short and J 6 bases short, with 19 bases between. The CDR3 has 14 residues. Germline values: CDR1 LNHDA, CDR2 SQIVND (reference sequence). CDR3 nucleotides: TGTGCCACCCACCCGGGGGGCGCAGGTCAGCCCCAGCATTTT. Translation gives CATHPGGAGQPQHF.

In its sample, this clone was seen once. The DNA for the CDR3 is TGCGCCAGCAGCTTGGAACAGGGGTATGGCTACACCTTC. Residues: CASSLEQGYGYTF. This chain links TRBV5-1 with TRBJ1-2; 7 nucleotides line up with TRBD1. The CDR3 is made up of 13 amino acids. Germline V CDR1 and CDR2: SGHRS, YFSETQ. V was clipped by 0 bases and J by 5 bases; unmatched bases: 1.

This rearrangement joins TRBV3-1 (or the pseudogene TRBV3-2) to TRBJ1-5; TRBD1 matches at 10 bases. This CDR3 contains 19 residues. Germline V lookup: CDR1 LGHDT, CDR2 YNNKEL (reference sequence). Unmatched junction bases numbered 9, after V lost 1 base and J lost 0 bases. The CDR3 loop is CASSQGTGTGDYSNQPQHF. As DNA, the CDR3 is TGTGCCAGCAGCCAAGGAACCGGGACAGGGGATTATAGCAATCAGCCCCAGCATTTT.

The rearrangement joins TRBV11-3 to TRBJ2-5; 9 positions agree with TRBD2. CDR1 SGHNT and CDR2 YENEEA come from the germline V gene. The CDR3 loop spans 15 amino acids. The trim removed 4 bases at V and 7 bases at J, leaving 10 bases unmatched. CDR3 residues: CASSSGVAGAGTQYF. In DNA, the CDR3 is TGTGCCAGCAGCTCCGGGGTAGCGGGAGCGGGGACCCAGTACTTC.